This T cell receptor beta chain was identified in a study of OX40 agonist ivuxolimab in advanced cancers. In the study overall: Patients treated during dose escalation were battling hepatocellular carcinoma, melanoma, renal cell or head and neck cancer. Three individuals attained partial responses, comprising one hepatocellular carcinoma case and two cutaneous melanoma cases. Broader study findings: Blood T cells, both CD4+ and CD8+, expanded clonally by week 6 at 0.1 to 3.0 mg/kg.

Profiling relied on immunoSEQ multiplex PCR, and the TCRdb table lists in-frame clones only, not all of them. The data hold around 54,000 clones, with 91% observed a single time. Autoimmune disease history or systemic immunosuppression excluded patients. Turning to this clone: Antigen unknown.

The CDR3 runs 16 residues. The J segment lost 4 bases and the V segment lost 0 bases, leaving 8 bases of the junction unmatched. CDR1 and CDR2 from the germline V gene are MGHDK and SYGVNS. This receptor was obtained from an adult with an advanced solid tumor such as melanoma, head and neck, liver or kidney cancer. Sample: CD4+ or CD8+ T cells sorted from blood, taken in a trial of the OX40 agonist ivuxolimab. This chain uses TRBV25-1 with TRBJ1-2; TRBD1 aligns across 7 bases. In DNA, the CDR3 is TGTGCCAGCAGTGAATATACGGACAGGACCCTCTATGGCTACACCTTC. Its protein is CASSEYTDRTLYGYTF.